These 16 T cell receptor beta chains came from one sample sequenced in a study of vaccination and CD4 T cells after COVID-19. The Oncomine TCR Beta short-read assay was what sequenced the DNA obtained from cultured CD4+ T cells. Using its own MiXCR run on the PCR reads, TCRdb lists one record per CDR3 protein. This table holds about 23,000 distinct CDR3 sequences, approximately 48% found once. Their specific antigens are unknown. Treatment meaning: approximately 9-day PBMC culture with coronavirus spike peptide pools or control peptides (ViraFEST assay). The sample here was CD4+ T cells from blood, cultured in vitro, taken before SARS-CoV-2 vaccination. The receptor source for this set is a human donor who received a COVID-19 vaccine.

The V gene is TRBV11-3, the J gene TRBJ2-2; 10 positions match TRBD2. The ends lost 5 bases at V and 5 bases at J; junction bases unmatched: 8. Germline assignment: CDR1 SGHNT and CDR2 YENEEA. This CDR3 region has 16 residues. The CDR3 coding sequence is TGTGCCAGCAGCACTCGGACTAGCGGTCAGACCGGGGAGCTGTTTTTT. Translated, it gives CASSTRTSGQTGELFF.

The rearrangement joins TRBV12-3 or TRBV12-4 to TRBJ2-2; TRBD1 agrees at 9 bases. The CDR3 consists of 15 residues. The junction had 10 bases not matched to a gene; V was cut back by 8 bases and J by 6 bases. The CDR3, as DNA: TGTGCCAGCGGTCATACAGGGGGCAGGTCCGGGGAGCTGTTTTTT. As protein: CASGHTGGRSGELFF.

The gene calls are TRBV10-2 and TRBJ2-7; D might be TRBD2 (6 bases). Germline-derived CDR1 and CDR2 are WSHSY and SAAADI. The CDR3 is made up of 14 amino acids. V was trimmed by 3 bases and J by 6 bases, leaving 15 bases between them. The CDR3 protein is CASSENRRGSEQYF. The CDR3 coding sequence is TGCGCCAGCAGTGAAAATCGGCGGGGCAGCGAGCAGTACTTC.

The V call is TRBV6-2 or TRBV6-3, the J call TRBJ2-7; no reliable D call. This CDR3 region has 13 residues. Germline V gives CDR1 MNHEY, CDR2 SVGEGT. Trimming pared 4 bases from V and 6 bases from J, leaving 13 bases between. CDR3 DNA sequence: TGTGCCAGCAGTTCCTCACAGCCCCTCGAGCAGTACTTC. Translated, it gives CASSSSQPLEQYF.

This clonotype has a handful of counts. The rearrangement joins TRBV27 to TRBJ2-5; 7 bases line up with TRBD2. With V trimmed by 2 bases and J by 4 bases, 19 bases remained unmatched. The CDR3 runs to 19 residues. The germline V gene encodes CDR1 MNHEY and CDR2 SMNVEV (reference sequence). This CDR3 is CASSLGPSAGVPLAETQYF. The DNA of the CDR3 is TGTGCCAGCAGTTTAGGACCATCCGCGGGGGTGCCTCTCGCAGAGACCCAGTACTTC.

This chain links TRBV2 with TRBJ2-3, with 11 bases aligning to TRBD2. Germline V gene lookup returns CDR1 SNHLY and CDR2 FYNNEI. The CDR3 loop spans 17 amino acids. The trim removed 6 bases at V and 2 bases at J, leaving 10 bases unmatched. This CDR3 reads CASRRLAGGSITDTQYF. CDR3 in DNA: TGTGCCAGCAGACGGCTAGCGGGGGGCTCGATCACAGATACGCAGTATTTT.

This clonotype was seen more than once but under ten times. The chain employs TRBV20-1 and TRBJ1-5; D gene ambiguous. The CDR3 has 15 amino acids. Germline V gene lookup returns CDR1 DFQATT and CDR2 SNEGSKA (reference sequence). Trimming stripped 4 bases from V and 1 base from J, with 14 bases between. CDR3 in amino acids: CSATSGGGSNQPQHF. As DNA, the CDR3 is TGCAGTGCTACGTCGGGAGGAGGAAGCAATCAGCCCCAGCATTTT.

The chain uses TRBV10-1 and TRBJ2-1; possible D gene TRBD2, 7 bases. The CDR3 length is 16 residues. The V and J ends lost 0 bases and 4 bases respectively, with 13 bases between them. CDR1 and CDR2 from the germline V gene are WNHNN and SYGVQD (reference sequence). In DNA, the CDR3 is TGCGCCAGCAGTGAGTCGAGGGGGGGATTTTACAATGAGCAGTTCTTC. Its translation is CASSESRGGFYNEQFF.

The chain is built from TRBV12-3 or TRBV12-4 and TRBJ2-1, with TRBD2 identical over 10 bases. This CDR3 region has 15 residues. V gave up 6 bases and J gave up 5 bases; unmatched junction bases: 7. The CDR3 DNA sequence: TGTGCCAGCAGACCAAGCGGGGGGGCACACAATGAGCAGTTCTTC. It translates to CASRPSGGAHNEQFF.

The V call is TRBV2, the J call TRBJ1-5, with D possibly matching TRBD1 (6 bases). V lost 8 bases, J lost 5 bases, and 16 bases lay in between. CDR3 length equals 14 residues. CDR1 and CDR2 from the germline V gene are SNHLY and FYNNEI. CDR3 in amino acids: CASLRAGGHQPQHF. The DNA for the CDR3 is TGTGCCAGCCTTCGGGCGGGGGGCCATCAGCCCCAGCATTTT.

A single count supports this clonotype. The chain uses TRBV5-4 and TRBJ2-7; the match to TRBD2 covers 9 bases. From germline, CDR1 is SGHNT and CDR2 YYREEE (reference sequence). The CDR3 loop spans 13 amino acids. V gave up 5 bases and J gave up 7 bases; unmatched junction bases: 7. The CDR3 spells CASSERGAGEQYF. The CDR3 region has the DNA TGTGCCAGCAGTGAGCGGGGGGCGGGGGAGCAGTACTTC.

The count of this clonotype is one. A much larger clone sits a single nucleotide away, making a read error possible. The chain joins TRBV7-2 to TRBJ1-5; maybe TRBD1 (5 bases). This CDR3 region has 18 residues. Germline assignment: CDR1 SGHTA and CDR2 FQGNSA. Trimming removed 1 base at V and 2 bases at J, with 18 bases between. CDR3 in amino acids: CASSLVWGGAHGNQPQHF. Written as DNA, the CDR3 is TGTGCCAGCAGCTTAGTTTGGGGAGGGGCCCATGGCAATCAGCCCCAGCATTTT.

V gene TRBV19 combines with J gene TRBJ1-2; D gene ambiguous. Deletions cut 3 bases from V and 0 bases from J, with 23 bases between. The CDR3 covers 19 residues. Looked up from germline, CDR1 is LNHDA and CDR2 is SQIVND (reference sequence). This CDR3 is CASSIVTRGGFSANYGYTF. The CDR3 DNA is TGTGCCAGTAGTATCGTCACCCGAGGCGGTTTTTCAGCTAACTATGGCTACACCTTC.

Here the CDR3 DNA reads TGTGCCAGCAGGAAAGGGACAGGGGGCACGTATACGCAGTATTTT. Protein sequence: CASRKGTGGTYTQYF. The V gene is TRBV2, the J gene TRBJ2-3; 12 bases align to TRBD1. The germline CDR1 and CDR2 sequences are SNHLY and FYNNEI. The CDR3 is 15 residues long. V lost 6 bases, J lost 7 bases, and 8 bases stayed unmatched.

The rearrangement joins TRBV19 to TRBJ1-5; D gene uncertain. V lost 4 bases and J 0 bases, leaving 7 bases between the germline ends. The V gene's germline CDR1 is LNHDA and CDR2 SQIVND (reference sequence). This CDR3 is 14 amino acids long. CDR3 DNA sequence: TGTGCCAGTAGTACCGGAATTAGCAATCAGCCCCAGCATTTT. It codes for CASSTGISNQPQHF.

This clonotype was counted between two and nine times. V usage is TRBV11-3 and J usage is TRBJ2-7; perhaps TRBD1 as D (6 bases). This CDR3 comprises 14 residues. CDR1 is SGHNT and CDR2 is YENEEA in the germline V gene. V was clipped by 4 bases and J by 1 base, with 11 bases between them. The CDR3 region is CASSSTRGSYEQYF. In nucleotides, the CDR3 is TGTGCCAGCAGCTCCACCAGGGGATCCTACGAGCAGTACTTC.